This section outlines one T cell receptor beta chain sequence together with its context. This specimen comes from a study of identical twins. The CDR3 has 12 residues. Trimming removed 8 bases from V and 2 bases from J; junction bases left unmatched: 1. Germline V gene lookup returns CDR1 ENHRY and CDR2 SYGVKD. TCRdb passed the 5' RACE reads through MiXCR, listing each CDR3 protein once. The table has around 490,000 distinct CDR3 sequences, more than 20% seen once. These same data were also listed under a study on yellow fever vaccine responses in identical twins.

The clonotype comes from a woman under 30 in good health. This chain uses TRBV10-3 with TRBJ2-3, with 7 bases lining up with TRBD1. Specimen: CD4+ T cells sorted from blood. The CDR3 sequence is CAIGTATDTQYF. CDR3 in DNA: TGTGCCATCGGGACAGCCACAGATACGCAGTATTTT.